This TCR beta chain was obtained from a study of cytomegalovirus exposure and HLA in healthy donors. Overall study results and limits: Researchers reported that a few CMV-associated chains were confirmed in vitro as CMV antigen-specific. Using the classifier, cytomegalovirus status was reportedly diagnosed with high specificity and sensitivity. The listing of roughly 160 TCR beta chains classed them as cytomegalovirus-associated.

The donors were part of the validation cohort, which consisted of about 120 subjects and was separate from the first cohort of about 720 subjects. This CDR3 has 17 amino acids. CDR1 and CDR2 from the germline V gene are SEHNR and FQNEAQ (reference sequence). V dropped 3 bases and J dropped 5 bases, with 20 bases sitting between them. Generated by immunoSEQ multiplex PCR, the TCRdb table keeps only in-frame clones and is missing some. The profile shows some 60,000 clones, 90% to 97% of them singletons. With regard to this clone: The antigen is undetermined.

The sequence derives from a man aged 18 to 35 in good health and CMV-seronegative. Sequenced material: PBMCs. The rearrangement uses TRBV7-9 and TRBJ2-1; tentative D call: TRBD2 (6 bases). CDR3 nucleotides: TGTGCCAGCAGCTTCGGGGCCTGGAGGGATGAACACAATGAGCAGTTCTTC. Protein product: CASSFGAWRDEHNEQFF.